The 15 T cell receptor beta chains below come from one sample, sequenced in a study of shared clonotypes between healthy human individuals. Only CD45RO-negative cells positively selected for CCR7 counted as naive CD8 cells, so terminally differentiated effector memory CD45RA+ cells were excluded. Repertoires were generated with immunoSEQ multiplex PCR, while TCRdb's copy carries only in-frame clones and drops some. The data hold about 1,900,000 clones, with about 94% observed a single time. Sequencing used naive CD8+ T cells sorted from blood. These receptors were taken from a man younger than 30 in good health.

As concerns this clone: This CDR3 is also generated by other DNA sequences in the sample. The V and J genes are TRBV5-4 and TRBJ2-7, with D unresolved. V was pared by 2 bases and J by 3 bases, with 6 bases between. CDR1 is SGHNT, CDR2 YYREEE, per germline (reference sequence). The CDR3 extends over 12 amino acids. The CDR3 is CASSFGSYEQYF. The CDR3, as DNA: TGTGCCAGCAGCTTCGGCAGCTACGAGCAGTACTTC.

In nucleotides, the CDR3 is TGCGCCAGCAGCTTGGAAGGGCTAGCGGGGGAGAGCTCCTACAATGAGCAGTTCTTC. Its translation: CASSLEGLAGESSYNEQFF. V usage is TRBV5-1 and J usage is TRBJ2-1; 10 positions agree with TRBD2. The germline V gene has CDR1 SGHRS and CDR2 YFSETQ. The V and J ends lost 0 bases and 0 bases, in that order; junction bases with no gene match: 9. The CDR3 is 19 amino acids.

This clone appeared once. The chain combines TRBV2 with TRBJ2-7; D might be TRBD2 (5 bases). Germline V gene lookup returns CDR1 SNHLY and CDR2 FYNNEI. V was clipped by 1 base and J by 2 bases, with 12 bases between them. This CDR3 comprises 15 residues. In DNA form, the CDR3 reads TGTGCCAGCAGTGAAGAAAGGACTGGGACCTACGAGCAGTACTTC. Protein product: CASSEERTGTYEQYF.

The chain uses TRBV5-6 and TRBJ1-1; the D gene is possibly TRBD1 (6 bases). Trimming took 4 bases from V and 5 from J, leaving 18 bases between them. In germline, CDR1 is SGHDT, CDR2 YYEEEE. This CDR3 comprises 15 residues. The DNA for the CDR3 is TGTGCCAGCAGCCTTCAGGGGAGTGGGGGGACTGAAGCTTTCTTT. Protein: CASSLQGSGGTEAFF.

This chain's CDR3 is CAGAETPYNEQFF. The CDR3 DNA sequence: TGCGCCGGAGCCGAGACACCCTACAATGAGCAGTTCTTC. This sequence joins TRBV5-1 and TRBJ2-1; D call uncertain. Germline V gene data show CDR1 as SGHRS and CDR2 as YFSETQ. The germline V and J ends were trimmed by 10 bases and 2 bases, with 13 bases remaining between them. The CDR3 covers 13 residues.

The V call is TRBV5-1, the J call TRBJ2-3; no definite D call. Germline V gene data show CDR1 as SGHRS and CDR2 as YFSETQ. Trimming took off 1 base at V and 6 bases at J, with 12 bases between the two ends. This CDR3 comprises 14 residues. The CDR3 DNA reads TGCGCCAGCAGCTTGCAGGATTTCACGGATACGCAGTATTTT. It is translated as CASSLQDFTDTQYF.

This sequence joins TRBV7-3 and TRBJ1-1; D is uncertain. The CDR3 covers 12 residues. Germline V CDR1 and CDR2: SGHTA, FQGTGA. Trimming pared 10 bases from V and 1 base from J, leaving 10 bases between. Written as DNA, the CDR3 is TGTGCCACCCAGGCACCGAACACTGAAGCTTTCTTT. The encoded protein is CATQAPNTEAFF.

A note on this clone: Different DNA sequences within this sample yield the same CDR3. This sequence joins TRBV6-1 and TRBJ2-7; no clear D. The germline CDR1 and CDR2 sequences are MNHNS and SASEGT. V was clipped by 1 base and J by 6 bases, with 4 bases between them. The CDR3 has 11 amino acids. The CDR3 DNA reads TGTGCCAGCAGTGAAGGTGCCGAGCAGTACTTC. Protein sequence: CASSEGAEQYF.

CDR3 protein: CASSPERTGISYEQYF. The CDR3 nucleotides read TGTGCCAGCAGCCCCGAACGGACAGGGATCTCCTACGAGCAGTACTTC. The chain combines TRBV7-9 with TRBJ2-7; 8 bases fit TRBD1. With 5 bases clipped from V and 0 bases from J, the junction kept 9 bases outside the gene matches. CDR1 and CDR2 (germline): SEHNR, FQNEAQ (reference sequence). The CDR3 consists of 16 residues. Full variable domain (outside the CDR3, taken from reference TRBV7-9 and TRBJ2-7): DTGVSQNPRHKITKRGQNVTFRCDPISEHNRLYWYRQTLGQGPEFLTYFQNEAQLEKSRLLSDRFSAERPKGSFSTLEIQRTEQGDSAMYLCASSPERTGISYEQYFGPGTRLTVT.

V usage is TRBV7-2 and J usage is TRBJ2-2, with TRBD1 identical over 10 bases. The J segment lost 7 bases and the V segment lost 3 bases, leaving 8 bases of the junction unmatched. The germline gives CDR1 SGHTA, CDR2 FQGNSA. CDR3 length: 16 amino acids. DNA for the CDR3: TGTGCCAGCAGCTTCCCGGGACAGGGGTTAGACGGGGAGCTGTTTTTT. Its translation: CASSFPGQGLDGELFF.

The chain combines TRBV10-1 with TRBJ1-1, with 12 nucleotides matching TRBD1. J was trimmed by 8 bases and V by 4 bases; bases with no gene match: 5. The germline gives CDR1 WNHNN, CDR2 SYGVQD (reference sequence). The CDR3 runs 14 residues. The CDR3 spells CASSVGTGGTEAFF. The CDR3 coding sequence is TGCGCCAGCAGTGTCGGGACAGGGGGCACCGAAGCTTTCTTT.

The chain carries TRBV5-1 and TRBJ1-2; 7 nucleotides agree with TRBD1. Germline CDR1 is SGHRS and CDR2 is YFSETQ. The trim removed 5 bases at V and 0 bases at J, leaving 7 bases unmatched. This CDR3 is 15 amino acids long. The CDR3: CASRVDRATNYGYTF. In DNA form, the CDR3 reads TGCGCCAGCAGGGTTGACAGGGCCACTAACTATGGCTACACCTTC.

The rearrangement links TRBV6-1 to TRBJ2-2; weak D call: TRBD1 (6 bases). This CDR3 has 14 amino acids. Germline assignment: CDR1 MNHNS and CDR2 SASEGT. V was clipped by 4 bases and J by 4 bases, with 10 bases between them. The CDR3 DNA reads TGTGCCAGCAGTGGAGCCAGGGGCACCGGGGAGCTGTTTTTT. Its translation: CASSGARGTGELFF.

The rearrangement uses TRBV30 and TRBJ2-7; 11 bases map to TRBD1. This CDR3 comprises 15 residues. V lost 2 bases and J lost 5; bases outside the gene matches: 8. The germline gives CDR1 GTSNPN, CDR2 SVGIG (reference sequence). CDR3 DNA sequence: TGTGCCTGGAGTCTTCTGGGACAGGGGGTAGACGAGCAGTACTTC. Translation: CAWSLLGQGVDEQYF.

The chain uses TRBV4-3 and TRBJ2-1; 14 bases fit TRBD2. Losses at the gene ends were 1 base for V and 7 bases for J; bases not matched to a gene: 9. The CDR3 runs to 18 residues. Germline V gives CDR1 LGHNA, CDR2 YSLEER. The CDR3 DNA is TGCGCCAGCAGCCAAGTATTTCAGGGACTAGCGGGAGAAAATGAGCAGTTCTTC. As protein: CASSQVFQGLAGENEQFF.